Listed here is a single TCR beta chain. Methods used by the authors: Cell counts per sample came from amplifying reference gene primers. Only in-frame clones appear in the TCRdb table, and some are missing; sequencing was by immunoSEQ multiplex PCR. That table gives V, J and clone size, and the DNA gave D and trimming. The sample shows about 130,000 clones, 79% of them seen only once. The sample originates from a study of blood T cell repertoires in COVID-19. Study background: Samples representing acute and convalescent COVID-19 were sourced from the United States, Italy and Spain. The cDNA or gDNA used as material had been derived from T cells, B-cell-depleted T cells, or PBMCs.

With V trimmed by 6 bases and J by 6 bases, 14 bases remained unmatched. The CDR3 is 17 amino acids. The germline V gene encodes CDR1 MNHEY and CDR2 SVGEGT. Seattle patients were enrolled while actively infected and followed longitudinally. The specimen sequenced was peripheral blood. This receptor was taken from a woman in her 70s with COVID-19, enrolled during active disease. The chain combines TRBV6-2 or TRBV6-3 with TRBJ2-1, with 10 nucleotides matching TRBD2. Written as DNA, the CDR3 is TGTGCCAGCAGCCGCCAAACTAGCGGGGCGAAAAGCAATGAGCAGTTCTTC. Protein product: CASSRQTSGAKSNEQFF.